These 27 T cell receptor beta chains came from one sample sequenced in a study of blood T cell repertoires in COVID-19. The method was immunoSEQ multiplex PCR; TCRdb's version includes in-frame clones alone and lacks a portion of them. This sample yields 320,000 or so clones, of which approximately 81% are seen a single time; 1.5% to 2% belongs to the top ten. The specimen sequenced was PBMCs or T cells enriched from blood (not recorded which). These TCRs come from a woman aged 25-40 years who had been exposed to COVID-19.

The chain carries TRBV28 and TRBJ1-2; D uncertain. The V end lost 2 bases, the J end lost 9 bases, and 10 bases lay between the germline ends. CDR3 length: 12 residues. Germline-derived CDR1 and CDR2 are MDHEN and SYDVKM. The CDR3 here is CASSLTVRSYTF. For the CDR3, the DNA is TGTGCCAGCAGTTTAACAGTTCGGAGCTACACCTTC.

The chain carries TRBV12-3 or TRBV12-4 and TRBJ1-3; unclear D gene. The CDR3 loop spans 13 amino acids. V was clipped by 3 bases and J by 0 bases, with 3 bases between them. The DNA of the CDR3 is TGTGCCAGCAGTTTCTACTCTGGAAACACCATATATTTT. Translation gives CASSFYSGNTIYF.

The V gene is TRBV6-5, the J gene TRBJ1-4; tentatively, D is TRBD1 (6 bases). Trimming took off 6 bases at V and 8 bases at J, with 13 bases between the two ends. CDR3 length: 13 amino acids. The germline CDR1 and CDR2 sequences are MNHEY and SVGAGI. This CDR3 is CASSDRPREKLFF. The CDR3 nucleotides are TGTGCCAGCAGCGACAGGCCCCGCGAAAAACTGTTTTTT.

The V gene is TRBV5-1, the J gene TRBJ2-7; 10 nucleotides match TRBD1. J lost 3 bases, V lost 5 bases, and 5 bases had no gene match. The CDR3 runs to 14 residues. Germline values: CDR1 SGHRS, CDR2 YFSETQ. CDR3 loop: CASREGTGVYEQYF. CDR3 bases: TGCGCCAGCAGGGAAGGGACAGGGGTCTACGAGCAGTACTTC.

The J gene is TRBJ2-5, the V gene TRBV10-3, with TRBD2 identical over 12 bases. V dropped 4 bases and J dropped 1; count of bases not matched to a gene: 1. This CDR3 is 15 amino acids long. In germline, CDR1 is ENHRY, CDR2 SYGVKD. The CDR3 is CAISALAGGQETQYF. The DNA for the CDR3 is TGTGCCATCAGTGCACTAGCGGGGGGCCAAGAGACCCAGTACTTC.

The chain links TRBV6-5 to TRBJ1-5; TRBD1 might be the D (6 bases). Germline CDR1 MNHEY, CDR2 SVGAGI. Trimming left V 4 bases short and J 4 bases short, with 14 bases between. This CDR3 contains 15 residues. As DNA, the CDR3 is TGTGCCAGCAGTTTGGTAACAGGGACGAATCAGCCCCAGCATTTT. This translates into CASSLVTGTNQPQHF.

V usage is TRBV19 and J usage is TRBJ1-5; no clear D gene. The CDR3 has 14 amino acids. V lost 7 bases to trimming and J lost 9 bases, with 19 bases between them. Looked up from germline, CDR1 is LNHDA and CDR2 is SQIVND (reference sequence). The CDR3 sequence is CASNAQNDLRPQHF. For the CDR3, the DNA is TGTGCCAGTAATGCCCAGAATGATCTTCGGCCCCAGCATTTT.

This chain links TRBV28 with TRBJ2-1, with D possibly being TRBD1 (6 bases). From germline, CDR1 is MDHEN and CDR2 SYDVKM. The CDR3 has 12 residues. Trimming stripped 6 bases from V and 7 bases from J, with 10 bases between. DNA of the CDR3: TGTGCCAGCAGCCTCCAGGGGAATGAGCAGTTCTTC. This sequence encodes CASSLQGNEQFF.

The rearrangement joins TRBV7-6 to TRBJ1-1; maybe TRBD1 (5 bases). CDR3 length equals 12 residues. V was pared by 5 bases and J by 4 bases, with 8 bases between. Germline V gives CDR1 SGHVS, CDR2 FNYEAQ. The CDR3 spells CASSPGPTEAFF. CDR3 sequence (DNA): TGTGCCAGCAGCCCAGGGCCCACTGAAGCTTTCTTT.

The sample holds a few counts of this clone. Possible read error: a much larger clone is one base away. J is TRBJ1-5 and V is TRBV11-2; D perhaps matches TRBD1 (6 bases). This CDR3 comprises 15 residues. Germline V gene data show CDR1 as SGHAT and CDR2 as FQNNGV. The V end was cut by 0 bases, the J end by 1 base, with 7 bases between. The CDR3 sequence is CASSLDRGSNQPQHF. CDR3 nucleotide sequence: TGTGCCAGCAGCTTAGACAGGGGAAGCAATCAGCCCCAGCATTTT.

V usage is TRBV2 and J usage is TRBJ1-3; tentatively, D is TRBD1 (5 bases). The CDR3 has 15 residues. V lost 3 bases, J lost 3 bases, and 12 bases lay in between. CDR1 is SNHLY, CDR2 FYNNEI, per germline. The CDR3 sequence is CASSDQGRVGNTIYF. CDR3 DNA sequence: TGTGCCAGCAGTGATCAGGGCAGGGTTGGAAACACCATATATTTT. Combining the CDR3 with reference TRBV2 and TRBJ1-3 gives the whole variable domain EPEVTQTPSHQVTQMGQEVILRCVPISNHLYFYWYRQILGQKVEFLVSFYNNEISEKSEIFDDQFSVERPDGSNFTLKIRSTKLEDSAMYFCASSDQGRVGNTIYFGEGSWLTVV.

The chain uses TRBV5-8 and TRBJ1-5, with D perhaps matching TRBD1 (5 bases). V lost 2 bases to trimming and J lost 0 bases, with 12 bases between them. The V gene's germline CDR1 is SGHTS and CDR2 YDEGEE. The CDR3 extends over 16 amino acids. CDR3 sequence reads: CASSFESGHSNQPQHF. In DNA, the CDR3 is TGTGCCAGCAGCTTTGAATCTGGACATAGCAATCAGCCCCAGCATTTT.

The sample holds a few counts of this clone. The CDR3 protein is CASSFAGTGAGSTEAFF. CDR3 coding DNA: TGTGCCAGCAGCTTCGCCGGGACAGGGGCGGGCAGCACTGAAGCTTTCTTT. The chain uses TRBV5-6 and TRBJ1-1; the match to TRBD1 covers 10 bases. In germline, CDR1 is SGHDT, CDR2 YYEEEE. Trimming removed 2 bases from V and 4 bases from J; junction bases left unmatched: 11. The CDR3 is made up of 17 amino acids.

The rearrangement joins TRBV29-1 to TRBJ1-1, with 8 bases fitting TRBD1. CDR1 is SQVTM and CDR2 is ANQGSEA in the germline V gene. The CDR3 has 13 amino acids. Trimming took 6 bases from V and 3 from J; bases not matched to a gene: 6. In DNA, the CDR3 is TGCAGCGTCTTCCGGGACAGGTACACTGAAGCTTTCTTT. Translating gives CSVFRDRYTEAFF.

V and J are TRBV28 and TRBJ2-1, with D tentatively TRBD2 (6 bases). Germline CDR1 and CDR2: MDHEN and SYDVKM. The length of the CDR3 is 10 residues. Trimming removed 11 bases at V and 6 bases at J, with 8 bases between. CDR3 region: CAAGRNEQFF. The CDR3 DNA is TGTGCCGCGGGGCGCAATGAGCAGTTCTTC.

The rearrangement links TRBV19 to TRBJ1-3, with D unclear. V shed 5 bases and J shed 4 bases, with 12 bases lying between them. The CDR3 runs to 14 residues. Germline assignment: CDR1 LNHDA and CDR2 SQIVND (reference sequence). The chain's CDR3 is CASSSSVAGNTIYF. CDR3 DNA: TGTGCCAGTAGTTCGTCAGTAGCCGGAAACACCATATATTTT.

V is TRBV7-8 and J is TRBJ2-7; D is perhaps TRBD1 (6 bases). Trimming cost V 2 bases and J 0 bases, with 11 bases left between them. Per the germline V gene, CDR1 is SGHVS and CDR2 is FQNEAQ. The CDR3 contains 15 residues. CDR3 in amino acids: CASSLFAGVSYEQYF. The CDR3 nucleotides are TGTGCCAGCAGCTTATTCGCAGGGGTCTCCTACGAGCAGTACTTC.

A word on this clone: In the same sample, other DNA sequences code for this CDR3. The chain uses TRBV9 and TRBJ2-3; D gene ambiguous. The CDR3 has 14 amino acids. CDR1 SGDLS and CDR2 YYNGEE come from the germline V gene. V was shortened by 2 bases and J by 2 bases, with 9 bases between the two germline ends. The CDR3, as DNA: TGTGCCAGCAGCGTGGAGCAGACCACAGATACGCAGTATTTT. Translating gives CASSVEQTTDTQYF.

The chain recombines TRBV7-9 with TRBJ1-2; perhaps TRBD1 as D (6 bases). This CDR3 spans 14 amino acids. Looked up from germline, CDR1 is SEHNR and CDR2 is FQNEAQ (reference sequence). The V end was cut by 7 bases, the J end by 4 bases, with 16 bases between. This CDR3 reads CASTPGGASYGYTF. The CDR3 region has the DNA TGTGCCAGCACCCCTGGGGGGGCTTCCTATGGCTACACCTTC. The complete variable domain, with remaining parts taken from reference TRBV7-9 and TRBJ1-2, reads DTGVSQNPRHKITKRGQNVTFRCDPISEHNRLYWYRQTLGQGPEFLTYFQNEAQLEKSRLLSDRFSAERPKGSFSTLEIQRTEQGDSAMYLCASTPGGASYGYTFGSGTRLTVV.

V gene TRBV24-1 combines with J gene TRBJ2-3; TRBD2 matches 11 bases. Per germline, CDR1 KGHDR and CDR2 SFDVKD. V shed 7 bases and J 5 bases; nucleotides not matched to a gene: 7. This CDR3 contains 15 residues. As DNA, the CDR3 is TGTGCCACCAGATCTAGCGGGAGGTGGGGAGATACGCAGTATTTT. This gives the protein CATRSSGRWGDTQYF.

The chain carries TRBV4-1 and TRBJ1-3; 8 bases fit TRBD1. Germline-derived CDR1 and CDR2 are MGHRA and YSYEKL. This CDR3 is built from 17 residues. Losses at the gene ends were 4 bases for V and 0 bases for J; bases not matched to a gene: 8. In nucleotides, the CDR3 is TGCGCCAGCAGCCCTAGGATGGGACAGGACTCTGGAAACACCATATATTTT. Its protein is CASSPRMGQDSGNTIYF.

The chain couples TRBV3-1 (or the pseudogene TRBV3-2) to TRBJ2-3, with 11 bases aligning to TRBD2. V shed 3 bases and J 0 bases; nucleotides not matched to a gene: 5. Germline values: CDR1 LGHDT, CDR2 YNNKEL (reference sequence). This CDR3 has 17 amino acids. DNA for the CDR3: TGTGCCAGCAGCCATTCCCGACTAGCGGGGAGCACAGATACGCAGTATTTT. Protein: CASSHSRLAGSTDTQYF.

The V gene is TRBV5-1, the J gene TRBJ1-1, with D possibly being TRBD1 (5 bases). This CDR3 comprises 14 residues. Germline CDR1 and CDR2: SGHRS and YFSETQ. Deletions cut 4 bases from V and 1 base from J, with 11 bases between. This CDR3 is CASSPTVSNTEAFF. CDR3 coding DNA: TGCGCCAGCAGCCCGACAGTTTCGAACACTGAAGCTTTCTTT. The entire variable domain, with the rest obtained from reference TRBV5-1 and TRBJ1-1, is as follows: KAGVTQTPRYLIKTRGQQVTLSCSPISGHRSVSWYQQTPGQGLQFLFEYFSETQRNKGNFPGRFSGRQFSNSRSEMNVSTLELGDSALYLCASSPTVSNTEAFFGQGTRLTVV.

This clone was detected once. DNA for the CDR3: TGTGCCAGCAGCTTAGATGGGTCGGCGGGAAGGTACACAGATACGCAGTATTTT. Translated: CASSLDGSAGRYTDTQYF. The chain combines TRBV7-3 with TRBJ2-3, with a weak D call TRBD2 (6 bases). The CDR3 consists of 18 residues. Trimming stripped 2 bases from V and 2 bases from J, with 20 bases between. Germline CDR1 is SGHTA and CDR2 is FQGTGA.

The chain joins TRBV7-2 to TRBJ1-2; TRBD1 aligns across 8 bases. V shed 1 base, J shed 2 bases, and the junction held 3 bases outside the gene matches. This CDR3 spans 15 amino acids. Germline loops: CDR1 SGHTA, CDR2 FQGNSA. This CDR3 reads CASSLVPGGNYGYTF. In DNA form, the CDR3 reads TGTGCCAGCAGCTTAGTCCCAGGGGGCAACTATGGCTACACCTTC.

The chain recombines TRBV30 with TRBJ1-2, with TRBD1 matching 7 bases. Trimming cost V 5 bases and J 8 bases; bases outside gene matches: 8. The CDR3 length is 12 residues. In germline, CDR1 is GTSNPN, CDR2 SVGIG (reference sequence). CDR3 residues: CAWDRTGGGYTF. The CDR3 bases are TGTGCCTGGGATCGGACAGGCGGGGGCTACACCTTC. The whole variable domain, remainder taken from reference TRBV30 and TRBJ1-2, is SQTIHQWPATLVQPVGSPLSLECTVEGTSNPNLYWYRQAAGRGLQLLFYSVGIGQISSEVPQNLSASRPQDRQFILSSKKLLLSDSGFYLCAWDRTGGGYTFGSGTRLTVV.

The V gene is TRBV12-3 or TRBV12-4, the J gene TRBJ1-1; 7 bases map to TRBD1. CDR3 size: 13 residues. V was pared by 2 bases and J by 10 bases, with 7 bases of the junction left unmatched. This CDR3 reads CASSLSRAGGAFF. The CDR3 coding sequence is TGTGCCAGCAGTTTATCTAGGGCAGGGGGAGCTTTCTTT.